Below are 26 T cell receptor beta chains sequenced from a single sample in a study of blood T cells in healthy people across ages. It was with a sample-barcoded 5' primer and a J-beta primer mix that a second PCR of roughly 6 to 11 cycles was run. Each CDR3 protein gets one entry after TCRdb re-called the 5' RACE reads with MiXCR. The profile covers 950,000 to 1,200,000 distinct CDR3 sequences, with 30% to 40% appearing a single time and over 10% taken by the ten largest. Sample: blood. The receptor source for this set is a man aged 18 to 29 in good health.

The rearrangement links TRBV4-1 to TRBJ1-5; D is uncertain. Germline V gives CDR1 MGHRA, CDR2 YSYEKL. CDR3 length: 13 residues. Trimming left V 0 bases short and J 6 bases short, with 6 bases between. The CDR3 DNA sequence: TGCGCCAGCAGCCAAGATAACGGTCAGCCCCAGCATTTT. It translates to CASSQDNGQPQHF.

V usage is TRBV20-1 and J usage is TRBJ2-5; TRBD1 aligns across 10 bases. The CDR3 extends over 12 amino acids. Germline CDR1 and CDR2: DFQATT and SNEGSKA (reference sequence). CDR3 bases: TGCAGGGCCGGACAGGGGGACAATGAGCAGTACTTC. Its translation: CRAGQGDNEQYF.

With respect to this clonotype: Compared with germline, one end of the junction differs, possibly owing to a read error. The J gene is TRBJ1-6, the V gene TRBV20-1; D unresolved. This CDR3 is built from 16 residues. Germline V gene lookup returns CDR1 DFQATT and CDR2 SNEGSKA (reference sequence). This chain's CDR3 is CSAREAGRIYNPPLHF. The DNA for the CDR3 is TGCAGTGCTAGAGAGGCTGGCCGCATCTATAATCCACCCCTCCACTTT.

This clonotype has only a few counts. The CDR3 is CASSPTTGQEDTEAFF. In DNA form, the CDR3 reads TGTGCCAGCAGCCCGACAACGGGTCAGGAGGACACTGAAGCTTTCTTT. The rearrangement uses TRBV7-9 and TRBJ1-1; D is undetermined. There are 16 residues in the CDR3. Germline-derived CDR1 and CDR2 are SEHNR and FQNEAQ (reference sequence). With 5 bases removed from V and 3 bases from J, the gap between germline ends came to 19 bases.

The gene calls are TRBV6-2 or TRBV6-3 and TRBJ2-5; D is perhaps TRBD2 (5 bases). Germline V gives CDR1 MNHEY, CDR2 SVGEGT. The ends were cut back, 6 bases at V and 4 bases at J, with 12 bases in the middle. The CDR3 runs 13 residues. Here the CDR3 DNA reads TGTGCCAGCAGAAATCCCGGGATAGAGACCCAGTACTTC. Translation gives CASRNPGIETQYF.

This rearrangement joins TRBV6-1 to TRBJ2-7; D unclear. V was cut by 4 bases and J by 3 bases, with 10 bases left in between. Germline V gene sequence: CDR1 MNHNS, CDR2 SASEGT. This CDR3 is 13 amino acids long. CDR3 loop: CASSVVGIYEQYF. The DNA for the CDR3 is TGTGCCAGCAGTGTGGTTGGGATCTACGAGCAGTACTTC.

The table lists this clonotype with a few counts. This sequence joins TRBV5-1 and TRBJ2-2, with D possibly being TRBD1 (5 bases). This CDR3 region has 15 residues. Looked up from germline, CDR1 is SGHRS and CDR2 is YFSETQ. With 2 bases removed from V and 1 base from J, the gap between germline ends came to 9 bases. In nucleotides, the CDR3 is TGCGCCAGCAGCTTTCAAACAGGGAACACCGGGGAGCTGTTTTTT. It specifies CASSFQTGNTGELFF.

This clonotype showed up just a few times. CDR3 sequence reads: CASSLVGGLAPNTQYF. The CDR3 region has the DNA TGCGCCAGCAGCTTGGTGGGGGGACTAGCGCCGAATACGCAGTATTTT. The chain uses TRBV5-1 and TRBJ2-3, with 10 bases matching TRBD2. The ends lost 0 bases at V and 7 bases at J; junction bases unmatched: 8. Looked up from germline, CDR1 is SGHRS and CDR2 is YFSETQ. The CDR3 sequence is 16 residues long.

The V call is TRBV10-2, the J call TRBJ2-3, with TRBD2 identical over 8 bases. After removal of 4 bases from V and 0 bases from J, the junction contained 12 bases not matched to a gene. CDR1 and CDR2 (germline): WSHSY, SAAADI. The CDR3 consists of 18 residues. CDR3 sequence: CASSGRLAGNSSTDTQYF. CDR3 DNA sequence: TGCGCCAGCAGTGGTAGGCTAGCGGGCAATTCTAGCACAGATACGCAGTATTTT.

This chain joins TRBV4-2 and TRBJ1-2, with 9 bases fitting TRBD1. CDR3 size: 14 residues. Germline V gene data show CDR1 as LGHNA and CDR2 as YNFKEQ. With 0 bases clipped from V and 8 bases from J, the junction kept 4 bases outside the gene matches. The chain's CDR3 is CASSQDADRGGYTF. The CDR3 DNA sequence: TGTGCCAGCAGCCAAGATGCGGACAGGGGCGGCTACACCTTC.

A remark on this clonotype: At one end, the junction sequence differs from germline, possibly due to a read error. The CDR3, as DNA: TGTGTCAGCAGTTACTCGTTTGCAGGGAAAGAATCCTACGAGCAGTACTTC. The encoded protein is CVSSYSFAGKESYEQYF. This rearrangement joins TRBV6-6 to TRBJ2-7; tentatively, D is TRBD1 (5 bases). Germline loops: CDR1 MNHNY, CDR2 SVGAGI (reference sequence). CDR3 length: 17 amino acids.

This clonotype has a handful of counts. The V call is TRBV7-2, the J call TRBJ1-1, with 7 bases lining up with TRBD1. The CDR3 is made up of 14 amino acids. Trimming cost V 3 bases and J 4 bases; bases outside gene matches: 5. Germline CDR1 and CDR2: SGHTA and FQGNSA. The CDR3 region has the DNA TGTGCCAGCAGCTTCGAGACAGGGCGCACTGAAGCTTTCTTT. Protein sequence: CASSFETGRTEAFF.

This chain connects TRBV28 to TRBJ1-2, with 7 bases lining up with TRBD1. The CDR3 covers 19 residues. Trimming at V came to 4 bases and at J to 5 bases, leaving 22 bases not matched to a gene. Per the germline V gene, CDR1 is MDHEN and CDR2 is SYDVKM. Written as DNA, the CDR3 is TGTGCCAGCAGTTCCCCCGGGACAGCCAACGTCTTTAATTTGTATGGCTACACCTTC. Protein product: CASSSPGTANVFNLYGYTF.

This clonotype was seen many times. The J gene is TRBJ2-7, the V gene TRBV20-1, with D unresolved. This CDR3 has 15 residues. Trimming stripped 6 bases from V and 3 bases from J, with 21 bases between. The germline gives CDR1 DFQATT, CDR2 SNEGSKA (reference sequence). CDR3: CSAIPGEVAFYEQYF. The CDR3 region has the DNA TGCAGTGCCATTCCTGGAGAGGTGGCCTTCTACGAGCAGTACTTC.

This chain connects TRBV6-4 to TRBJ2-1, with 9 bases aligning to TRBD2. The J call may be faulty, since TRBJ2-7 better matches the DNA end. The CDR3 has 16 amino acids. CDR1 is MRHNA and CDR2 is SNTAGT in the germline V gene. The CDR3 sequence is CASSDSRTSDYNEQYF. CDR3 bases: TGTGCCAGCAGTGACTCGAGGACTAGCGATTACAATGAGCAGTACTTC.

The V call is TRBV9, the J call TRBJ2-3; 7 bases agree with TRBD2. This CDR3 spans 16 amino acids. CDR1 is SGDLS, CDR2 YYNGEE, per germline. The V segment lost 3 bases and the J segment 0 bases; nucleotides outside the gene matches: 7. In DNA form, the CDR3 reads TGTGCCAGCAGCGCATGGGGGGGGAGCAGCACAGATACGCAGTATTTT. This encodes CASSAWGGSSTDTQYF.

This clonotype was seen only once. The CDR3 coding sequence is TGCGCCAGCAGCCCCCAAGATCGGGGCTGGGAGACCCAGTACTTC. It yields the protein CASSPQDRGWETQYF. The chain joins TRBV4-1 to TRBJ2-5; D tentatively reads TRBD1 or TRBD2 (5 bases each). Per germline, CDR1 MGHRA and CDR2 YSYEKL. Trimming cost V 4 bases and J 5 bases, with 17 bases left between them. The CDR3 has 15 residues.

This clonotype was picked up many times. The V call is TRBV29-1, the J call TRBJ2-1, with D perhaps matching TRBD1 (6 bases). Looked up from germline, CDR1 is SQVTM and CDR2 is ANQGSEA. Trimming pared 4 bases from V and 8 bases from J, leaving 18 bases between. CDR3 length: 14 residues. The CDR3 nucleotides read TGCAGCGTTGCCGACAGGATCCTGGTGGATGAGCAGTTCTTC. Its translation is CSVADRILVDEQFF.

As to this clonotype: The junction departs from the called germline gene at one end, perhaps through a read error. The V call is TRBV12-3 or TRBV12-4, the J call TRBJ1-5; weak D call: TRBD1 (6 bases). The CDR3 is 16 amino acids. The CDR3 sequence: CAGSLGAGGFGQPQHF. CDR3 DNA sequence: TGTGCCGGCAGTTTGGGGGCTGGGGGTTTCGGCCAGCCCCAGCATTTT.

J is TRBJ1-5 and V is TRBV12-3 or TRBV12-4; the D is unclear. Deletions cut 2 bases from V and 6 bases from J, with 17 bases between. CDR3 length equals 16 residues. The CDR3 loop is CASSLRASVGTQPQHF. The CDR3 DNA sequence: TGTGCCAGCAGTTTACGGGCAAGTGTGGGTACTCAGCCCCAGCATTTT.

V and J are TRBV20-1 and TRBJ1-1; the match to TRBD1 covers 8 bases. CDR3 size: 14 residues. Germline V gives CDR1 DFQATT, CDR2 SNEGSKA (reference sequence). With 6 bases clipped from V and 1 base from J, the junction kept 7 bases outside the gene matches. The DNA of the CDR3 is TGCAGTGCGAGGACAGGGCCTGCGAACACTGAAGCTTTCTTT. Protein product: CSARTGPANTEAFF.

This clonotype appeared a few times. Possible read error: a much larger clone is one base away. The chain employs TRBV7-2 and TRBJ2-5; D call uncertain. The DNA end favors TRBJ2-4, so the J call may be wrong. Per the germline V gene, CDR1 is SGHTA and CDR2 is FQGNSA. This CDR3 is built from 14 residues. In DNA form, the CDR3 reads TGTGCCGGCAGCTTAGGGTCCGAGTCGCACATTCAGTACTTC. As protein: CAGSLGSESHIQYF.

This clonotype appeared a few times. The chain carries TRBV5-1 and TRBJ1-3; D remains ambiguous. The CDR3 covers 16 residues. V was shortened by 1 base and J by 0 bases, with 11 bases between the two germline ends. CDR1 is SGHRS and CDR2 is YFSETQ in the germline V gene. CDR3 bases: TGCGCCAGCAGCTTGTCAGCGTCTGACTCTGGAAACACCATATATTTT. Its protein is CASSLSASDSGNTIYF.

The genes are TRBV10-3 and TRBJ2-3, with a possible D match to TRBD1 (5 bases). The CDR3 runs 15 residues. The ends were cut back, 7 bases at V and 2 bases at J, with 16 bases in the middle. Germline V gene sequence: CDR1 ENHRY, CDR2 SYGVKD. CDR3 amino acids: CAIKWGTPPTDTQYF. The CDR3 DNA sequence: TGTGCCATCAAGTGGGGCACCCCTCCCACAGATACGCAGTATTTT.

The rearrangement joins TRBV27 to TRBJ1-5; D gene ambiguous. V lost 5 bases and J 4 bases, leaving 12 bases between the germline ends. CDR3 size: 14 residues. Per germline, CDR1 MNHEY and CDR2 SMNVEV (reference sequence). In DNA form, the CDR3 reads TGTGCCAGCAGTGTAAACGGGGTAAATCAGCCCCAGCATTTT. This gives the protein CASSVNGVNQPQHF.

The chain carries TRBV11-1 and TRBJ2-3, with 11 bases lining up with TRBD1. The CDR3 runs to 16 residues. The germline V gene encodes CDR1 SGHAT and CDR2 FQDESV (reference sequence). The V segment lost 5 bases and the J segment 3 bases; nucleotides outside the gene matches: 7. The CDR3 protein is CASSAYRDRGTDTQYF. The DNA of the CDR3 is TGTGCCAGCAGCGCATACCGGGACAGGGGGACAGATACGCAGTATTTT.